This T cell receptor beta chain emerged from a study of cytomegalovirus exposure and HLA in healthy donors. Study-wide context: Among the 300 to 500 donors who were genotyped, approximately 76% fell in the genetic ancestry cluster that is associated with self-reported Caucasian donors. Notes on the study in general: The study had only CMV serostatus as immune exposure information. Productive rates of about 87% or about 30% were seen for most TCR beta V segments in an earlier analysis.

The PCR used 60 Vbeta and 13 Jbeta primers. The repertoire was sequenced with immunoSEQ multiplex PCR; TCRdb's copy has only in-frame clones and lacks some. The data contain about 250,000 clones, about 75% of them singletons. In regard to this clone: Its antigen remains unknown.

CDR3 length: 8 amino acids. The germline V gene has CDR1 LNHDA and CDR2 SQIVND (reference sequence). Trimming shortened V by 10 bases and J by 13 bases, and 10 bases separated the two germline ends. The J gene is TRBJ1-1, the V gene TRBV19, with D tentatively TRBD1 (6 bases). The sequence derives from a female donor in good health and CMV-seronegative. Sequenced material: PBMCs. The CDR3 is CATQGGFF. In DNA form, the CDR3 reads TGTGCCACCCAAGGGGGTTTCTTT.